This TCR beta chain is drawn from a study of cytomegalovirus exposure and HLA in healthy donors. With 7 bases removed from V and 1 base from J, the gap between germline ends came to 16 bases. The germline V gene has CDR1 LNHDA and CDR2 SQIVND (reference sequence). The CDR3 covers 15 residues. Primers included in the PCR were 60 Vbeta and 13 Jbeta primers. Some clones are missing from TCRdb's copy, which holds only in-frame ones; the method was immunoSEQ multiplex PCR. The sample contains 100,000 to 150,000 clones, under 85% of which appear only once. A single count supports this clone. The chain carries TRBV19 and TRBJ1-1, with D tentatively TRBD1 (6 bases). Sequenced: PBMCs. This clonotype was obtained from a boy between 10 and 17 years old in good health and CMV-seronegative. The CDR3 DNA sequence: TGTGCCAGTATGCCACACAGGGCTTGGAACACTGAAGCTTTCTTT. Translation: CASMPHRAWNTEAFF. Together with reference TRBV19 and TRBJ1-1, the CDR3 gives the full variable domain: DGGITQSPKYLFRKEGQNVTLSCEQNLNHDAMYWYRQDPGQGLRLIYYSQIVNDFQKGDIAEGYSVSREKKESFPLTVTSAQKNPTAFYLCASMPHRAWNTEAFFGQGTRLTVV.